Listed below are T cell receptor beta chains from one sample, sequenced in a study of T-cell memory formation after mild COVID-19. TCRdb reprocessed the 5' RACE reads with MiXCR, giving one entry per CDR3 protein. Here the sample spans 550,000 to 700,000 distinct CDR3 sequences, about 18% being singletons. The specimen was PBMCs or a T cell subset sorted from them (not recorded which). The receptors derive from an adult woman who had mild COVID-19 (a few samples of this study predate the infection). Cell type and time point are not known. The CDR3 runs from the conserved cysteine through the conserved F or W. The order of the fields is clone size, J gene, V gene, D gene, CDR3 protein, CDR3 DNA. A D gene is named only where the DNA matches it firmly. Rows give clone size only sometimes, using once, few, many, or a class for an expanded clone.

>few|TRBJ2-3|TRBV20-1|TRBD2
CSASPTSGGTDTQYF
TGCAGTGCTTCCCCGACTAGCGGGGGCACAGATACGCAGTATTTT
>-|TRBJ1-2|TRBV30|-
CAWTSTGTTAVWSYTF
TGTGCCTGGACCTCAACCGGGACTACGGCGGTATGGAGCTACACCTTC
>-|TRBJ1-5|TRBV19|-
CASSIVSRVSNQPQHF
TGTGCCAGTAGTATAGTTTCTAGGGTGAGCAATCAGCCCCAGCATTTT
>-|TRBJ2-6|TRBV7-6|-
CASSGSPGVGANVLTF
TGTGCCAGCAGCGGGAGCCCAGGGGTCGGGGCCAACGTCCTGACTTTC
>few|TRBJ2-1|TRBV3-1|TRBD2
CASSFGLAGIYNEQFF
TGTGCCAGCAGCTTCGGACTAGCGGGAATCTACAATGAGCAGTTCTTC
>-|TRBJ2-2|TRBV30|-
CAWTVQKITGELFF
TGTGCCTGGACAGTCCAAAAAATCACCGGGGAGCTGTTTTTT
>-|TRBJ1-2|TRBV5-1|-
CASSLGAGADPYGYTF
TGCGCCAGCAGCTTGGGAGCAGGGGCAGACCCTTATGGCTACACCTTC
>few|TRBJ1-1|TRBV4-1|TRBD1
CASSHWTGGDTEAFF
TGCGCCAGCAGCCATTGGACAGGGGGCGACACTGAAGCTTTCTTT
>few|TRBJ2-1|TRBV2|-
CANSTSYNEQFF
TGTGCCAACAGCACCTCCTACAATGAGCAGTTCTTC
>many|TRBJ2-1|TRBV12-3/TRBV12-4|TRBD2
CASRNLSTSEPFF
TGTGCCAGCAGAAATCTTTCGACTAGCGAACCGTTCTTC
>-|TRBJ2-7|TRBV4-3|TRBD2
CASSLRLAGPSYEQYF
TGCGCCAGCAGCCTACGACTAGCGGGACCCTCCTACGAGCAGTACTTC
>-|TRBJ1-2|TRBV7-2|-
CASSQGGAELGGYTF
TGTGCCAGCAGCCAGGGAGGCGCAGAATTAGGGGGCTACACCTTC
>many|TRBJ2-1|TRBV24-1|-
CATAGQPSNEQFF
TGTGCCACCGCTGGACAGCCTAGCAATGAGCAGTTCTTC